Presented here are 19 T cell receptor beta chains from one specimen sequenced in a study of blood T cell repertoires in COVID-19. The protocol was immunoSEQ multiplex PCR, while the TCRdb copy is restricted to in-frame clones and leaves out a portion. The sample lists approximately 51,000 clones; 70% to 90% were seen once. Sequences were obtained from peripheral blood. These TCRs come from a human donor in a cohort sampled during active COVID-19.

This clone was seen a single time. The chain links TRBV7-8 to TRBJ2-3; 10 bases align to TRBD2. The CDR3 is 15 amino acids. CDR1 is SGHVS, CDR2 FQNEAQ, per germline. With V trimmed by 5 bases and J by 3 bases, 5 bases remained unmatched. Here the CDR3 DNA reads TGTGCCAGCAGCACCCAGCGGGGGGGGACAGATACGCAGTATTTT. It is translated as CASSTQRGGTDTQYF. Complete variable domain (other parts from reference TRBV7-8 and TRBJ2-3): GAGVSQSPRYKVAKRGQDVALRCDPISGHVSLFWYQQALGQGPEFLTYFQNEAQLDKSGLPSDRFFAERPEGSVSTLKIQRTQQEDSAVYLCASSTQRGGTDTQYFGPGTRLTVL.

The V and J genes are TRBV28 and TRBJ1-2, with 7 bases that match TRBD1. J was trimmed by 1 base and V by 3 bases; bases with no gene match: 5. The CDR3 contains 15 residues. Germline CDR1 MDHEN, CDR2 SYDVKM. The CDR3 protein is CASSFPGQINYGYTF. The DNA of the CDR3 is TGTGCCAGCAGTTTCCCGGGACAGATTAACTATGGCTACACCTTC.

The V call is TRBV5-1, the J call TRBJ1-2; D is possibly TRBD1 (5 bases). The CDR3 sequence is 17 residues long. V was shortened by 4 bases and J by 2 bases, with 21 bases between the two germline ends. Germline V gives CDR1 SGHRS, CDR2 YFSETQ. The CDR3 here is CASSPRGGGVGNYGYTF. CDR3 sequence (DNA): TGCGCCAGCAGCCCACGCGGCGGAGGGGTAGGGAACTATGGCTACACCTTC.

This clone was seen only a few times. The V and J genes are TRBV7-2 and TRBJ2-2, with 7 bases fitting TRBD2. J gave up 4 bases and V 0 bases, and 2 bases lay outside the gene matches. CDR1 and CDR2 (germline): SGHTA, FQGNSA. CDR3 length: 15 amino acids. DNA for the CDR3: TGTGCCAGCAGCTTAGCGAGGACTAGCACCGGGGAGCTGTTTTTT. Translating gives CASSLARTSTGELFF. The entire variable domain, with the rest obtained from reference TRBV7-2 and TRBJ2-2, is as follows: GAGVSQSPSNKVTEKGKDVELRCDPISGHTALYWYRQSLGQGLEFLIYFQGNSAPDKSGLPSDRFSAERTGGSVSTLTIQRTQQEDSAVYLCASSLARTSTGELFFGEGSRLTVL.

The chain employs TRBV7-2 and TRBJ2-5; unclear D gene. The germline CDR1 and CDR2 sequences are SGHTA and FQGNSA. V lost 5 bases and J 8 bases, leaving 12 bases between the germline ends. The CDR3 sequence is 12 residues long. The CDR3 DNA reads TGTGCCAGCAGCCAATCAGAAGTTACCCAGTACTTC. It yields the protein CASSQSEVTQYF.

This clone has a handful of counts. The CDR3 reads CATRRGRNQPQHF. In DNA form, the CDR3 reads TGTGCCACCCGCCGAGGTCGCAATCAGCCCCAGCATTTT. V usage is TRBV19 and J usage is TRBJ1-5; D gene ambiguous. The CDR3 runs to 13 residues. Trimming pared 10 bases from V and 2 bases from J, leaving 12 bases between. Germline V gene lookup returns CDR1 LNHDA and CDR2 SQIVND (reference sequence).

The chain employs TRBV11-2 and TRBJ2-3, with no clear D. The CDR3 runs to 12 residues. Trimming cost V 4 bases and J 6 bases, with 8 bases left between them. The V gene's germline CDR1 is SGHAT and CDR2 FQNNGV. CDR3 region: CASSSARDTQYF. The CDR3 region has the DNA TGTGCCAGCAGCTCAGCGCGGGATACGCAGTATTTT.

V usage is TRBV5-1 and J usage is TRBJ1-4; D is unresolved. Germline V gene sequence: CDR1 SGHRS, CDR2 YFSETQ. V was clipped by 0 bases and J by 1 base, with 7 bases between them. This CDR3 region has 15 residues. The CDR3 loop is CASSLDPITNEKLFF. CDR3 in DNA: TGCGCCAGCAGCTTGGATCCCATAACTAATGAAAAACTGTTTTTT. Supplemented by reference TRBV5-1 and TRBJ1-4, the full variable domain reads KAGVTQTPRYLIKTRGQQVTLSCSPISGHRSVSWYQQTPGQGLQFLFEYFSETQRNKGNFPGRFSGRQFSNSRSEMNVSTLELGDSALYLCASSLDPITNEKLFFGSGTQLSVL.

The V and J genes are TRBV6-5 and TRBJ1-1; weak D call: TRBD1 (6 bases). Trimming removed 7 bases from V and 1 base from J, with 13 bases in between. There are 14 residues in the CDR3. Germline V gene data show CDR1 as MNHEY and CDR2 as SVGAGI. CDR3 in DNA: TGTGCCAGCACCCTAGCAGGGGCGAACACTGAAGCTTTCTTT. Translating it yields CASTLAGANTEAFF.

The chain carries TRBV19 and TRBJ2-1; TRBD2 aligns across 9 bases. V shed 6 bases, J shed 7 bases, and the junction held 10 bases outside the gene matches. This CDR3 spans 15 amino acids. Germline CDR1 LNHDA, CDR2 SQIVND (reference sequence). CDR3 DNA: TGTGCCAGTAGCTCGAATGCGGGGGGGAGGAATGAGCAGTTCTTC. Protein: CASSSNAGGRNEQFF.

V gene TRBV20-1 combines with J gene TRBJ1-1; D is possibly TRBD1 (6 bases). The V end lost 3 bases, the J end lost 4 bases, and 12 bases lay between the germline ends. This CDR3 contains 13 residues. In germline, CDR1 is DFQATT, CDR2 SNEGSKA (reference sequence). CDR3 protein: CSASRGASTEAFF. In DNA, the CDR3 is TGCAGTGCTAGTCGGGGGGCGTCCACTGAAGCTTTCTTT.

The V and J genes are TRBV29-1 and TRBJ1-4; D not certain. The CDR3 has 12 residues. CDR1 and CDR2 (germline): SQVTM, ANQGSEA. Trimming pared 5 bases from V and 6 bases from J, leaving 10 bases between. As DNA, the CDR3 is TGCAGCGTTATGTCGGCGGATGAAAAACTGTTTTTT. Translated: CSVMSADEKLFF.

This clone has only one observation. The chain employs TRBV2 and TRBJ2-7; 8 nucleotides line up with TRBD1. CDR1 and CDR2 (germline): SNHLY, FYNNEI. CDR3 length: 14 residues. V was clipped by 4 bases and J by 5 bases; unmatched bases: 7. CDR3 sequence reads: CASSARTGSNEQYF. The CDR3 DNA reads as TGTGCCAGCAGTGCTAGGACAGGGAGCAACGAGCAGTACTTC.

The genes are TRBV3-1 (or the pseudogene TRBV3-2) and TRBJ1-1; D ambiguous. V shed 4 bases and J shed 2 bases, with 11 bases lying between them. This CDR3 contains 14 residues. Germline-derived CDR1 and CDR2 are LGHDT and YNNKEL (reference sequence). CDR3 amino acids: CASSRGGGNTEAFF. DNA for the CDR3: TGTGCCAGCAGCCGAGGTGGTGGTAACACTGAAGCTTTCTTT.

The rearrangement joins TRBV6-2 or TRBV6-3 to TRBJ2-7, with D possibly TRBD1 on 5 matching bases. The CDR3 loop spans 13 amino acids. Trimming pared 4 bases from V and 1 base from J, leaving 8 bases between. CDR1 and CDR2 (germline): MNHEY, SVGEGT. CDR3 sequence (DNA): TGTGCCAGCAGTTCAGACAGTTCCTACGAGCAGTACTTC. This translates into CASSSDSSYEQYF.

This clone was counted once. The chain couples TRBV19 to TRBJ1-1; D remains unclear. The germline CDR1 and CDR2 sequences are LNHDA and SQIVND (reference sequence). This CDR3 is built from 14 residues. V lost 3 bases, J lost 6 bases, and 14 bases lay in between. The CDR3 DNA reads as TGTGCCAGTAGTATTAGTCCCCGGTTCGCTGAAGCTTTCTTT. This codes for CASSISPRFAEAFF.

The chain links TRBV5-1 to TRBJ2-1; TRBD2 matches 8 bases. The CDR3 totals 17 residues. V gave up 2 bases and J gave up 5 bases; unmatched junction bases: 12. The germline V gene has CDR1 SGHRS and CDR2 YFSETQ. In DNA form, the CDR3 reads TGCGCCAGCAGCTTCTCTTCGAGCGGGAGAATAAACAATGAGCAGTTCTTC. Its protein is CASSFSSSGRINNEQFF.

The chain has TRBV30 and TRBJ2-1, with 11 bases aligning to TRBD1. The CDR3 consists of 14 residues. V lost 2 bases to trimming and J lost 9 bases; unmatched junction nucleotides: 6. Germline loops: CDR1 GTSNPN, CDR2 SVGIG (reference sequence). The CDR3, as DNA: TGTGCCTGGAGTCAACCTGGGACAGGGGGTGAGCAGTTCTTC. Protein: CAWSQPGTGGEQFF.

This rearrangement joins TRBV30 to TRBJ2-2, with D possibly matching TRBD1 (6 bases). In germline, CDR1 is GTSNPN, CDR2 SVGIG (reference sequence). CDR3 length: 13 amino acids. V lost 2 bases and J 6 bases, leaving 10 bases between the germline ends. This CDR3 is CAWSTWGPGELFF. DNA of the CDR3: TGTGCCTGGAGTACCTGGGGGCCCGGGGAGCTGTTTTTT.